Here is one T cell receptor (beta chain) with its context. Its antigen is unidentified. It was with a sample-barcoded 5' primer and a J-beta primer mix that a second PCR of about 7 to 12 cycles was run. The authors tagged each cDNA molecule using a template-switch adaptor with 12 random nucleotides. One entry per CDR3 protein, called by TCRdb with MiXCR from the 5' RACE reads. The sample yields 660,000 or so distinct CDR3 sequences, approximately 50% seen once. After removal of 6 bases from V and 5 bases from J, the junction contained 10 bases not matched to a gene. CDR1 and CDR2 from the germline V gene are SGHRS and YFSETQ. This CDR3 is 14 amino acids long. This sample is drawn from a study of blood T cells in healthy people across ages. Regarding the study as a whole: The study found more naive CD4+ cells and higher diversity in long-lived than aged donors.

Isolation of PBMCs gave at least 7 million cells per sample. The amount of total RNA extracted per sample was at least 6 micrograms. V is TRBV5-1 and J is TRBJ2-5, with 7 bases matching TRBD1. The clonotype originates from a man aged 55 to 69 in good health. Input material: blood. CDR3 DNA sequence: TGCGCCAGCACCGAGACAGGGTACTGGGAGACCCAGTACTTC. This encodes CASTETGYWETQYF.